A selection of T cell receptor beta chains follows, all from one sample in a study of tumor-infiltrating lymphocytes in oesophageal squamous cell carcinoma. TCRdb reprocessed the PCR reads via MiXCR and lists one record per CDR3 protein. The table has some 15,000 distinct CDR3 sequences, approximately 52% seen once. Material for sequencing was esophageal tumor tissue. The receptor set was obtained from a female donor with esophageal squamous cell carcinoma. Both conserved end residues are part of each CDR3. A D gene is named only where the DNA matches it firmly. Size is omitted from some rows. Given values are once, few, many or a class for expanded clones.

j_call	d_call	v_call	clone_size	cdr3_nt	cdr3_aa
TRBJ2-5	NA	TRBV6-5	NA	TGTGCCAGCAGTCCCCCTGGGTTGTTAGAGACCCAGTACTTC	CASSPPGLLETQYF
TRBJ2-7	NA	TRBV12-3/TRBV12-4	once	TGTGCCAGCAGTTTTGAGTGGGCCTACGAGCAGTACTTC	CASSFEWAYEQYF
TRBJ1-1	NA	TRBV28	NA	TGTGCCAGCAGTGGCCTGGCCCGGGGCACTGAAGCTTTCTTT	CASSGLARGTEAFF
TRBJ2-4	TRBD1	TRBV7-9	many	TGTGCCAGCATCTCGACAGGGGGCAATGAGCAGTACTTC	CASISTGGNEQYF
TRBJ1-1	NA	TRBV4-3	NA	TGCGCCAGCAGCCTCGGTATGAACACTGAAGCTTTCTTT	CASSLGMNTEAFF
TRBJ2-1	NA	TRBV2	once	TGTGCCAGCAGTGAGGATACCTACAATGAGCAGTTCTTC	CASSEDTYNEQFF
TRBJ2-7	TRBD1	TRBV6-1	NA	TGTGCCAGGGGAGAAGAGGACAGGAGCTACGAGCAGTACTTC	CARGEEDRSYEQYF
TRBJ1-2	NA	TRBV12-3/TRBV12-4	few	TGTGCCAGCAGTAGTGGACTCATTAGGTATGGCTACACCTTC	CASSSGLIRYGYTF
TRBJ2-7	NA	TRBV7-3	once	TGTGCCAGCAGCTCTCTCGGGGGTGGGGCGTTGTCCTTC	CASSSLGGGALSF
TRBJ2-6	NA	TRBV9	NA	TGTGCCAGCAGCGTCCTGGGGGGTGATTCACCCCTCCACTTC	CASSVLGGDSPLHF
TRBJ1-1	NA	TRBV10-3	NA	TGTGCCACCCTTAGCGGGAGTCAGTACGAGCAGTACTTT	CATLSGSQYEQYF
TRBJ2-3	TRBD1	TRBV7-8	NA	TGTGCCAGCAGCCCAATACCGGGACAGGCGAATGAGCAGTATTTT	CASSPIPGQANEQYF